This T cell receptor beta chain was sequenced in a study of blood T cell repertoires in COVID-19. TCRdb keeps only in-frame clones here, not all; method: immunoSEQ multiplex PCR. The table records about 110,000 clones, roughly 80% of them present only once. Germline values: CDR1 MDHEN, CDR2 SYDVKM. The CDR3 sequence is 13 residues long. Trimming cost V 4 bases and J 9 bases, with 10 bases left between them. The chain recombines TRBV28 with TRBJ1-6; the D gene is possibly TRBD1 (5 bases). The sequence derives from an older woman with acute or convalescent COVID-19. The sample was peripheral blood. The CDR3 nucleotides are TGTGCCAGCAGTTGGGGGGGGAGTTCACCCCTCCACTTT. Protein sequence: CASSWGGSSPLHF.